The rows below give T cell receptor beta chains drawn from one sample of a study of T cell responses to AZD1222 COVID-19 vaccine. Only in-frame clones appear in the TCRdb table, and some are missing; sequencing was by immunoSEQ multiplex PCR. Here the sample spans approximately 160,000 clones, about nine tenths being singletons. This sample comprised peripheral blood, obtained on day 0 of AZD1222 vaccination. These receptors were collected from an adult in good health. CDR3s include the opening cysteine and the closing phenylalanine or tryptophan. A D gene is named only where the DNA matches it firmly. Rows may omit the clone size; those that give it use once, few, many or a size class.

v_gene: TRBV7-2
abundance: NA
j_gene: TRBJ2-7
d_gene: NA
CDR3aa: CASSKTKQEGGYF
CDR3nt: TGTGCCAGCAGCAAGACTAAACAGGAGGGGGGGTACTTC

v_gene: TRBV6-5
abundance: NA
j_gene: TRBJ2-7
d_gene: NA
CDR3aa: CASSYWGAQDEQYF
CDR3nt: TGTGCCAGCAGTTACTGGGGGGCTCAGGACGAGCAGTACTTC

v_gene: TRBV6-5
abundance: NA
j_gene: TRBJ1-2
d_gene: TRBD1
CDR3aa: CASSYRGQANYGYTF
CDR3nt: TGTGCCAGCAGTTACCGGGGACAGGCTAACTATGGCTACACCTTC

v_gene: TRBV7-8
abundance: once
j_gene: TRBJ2-3
d_gene: NA
CDR3aa: CASSSGRRTDTQYF
CDR3nt: TGTGCCAGCAGCTCCGGACGGCGCACAGATACGCAGTATTTT

v_gene: TRBV11-2
abundance: few
j_gene: TRBJ1-6
d_gene: NA
CDR3aa: CASHNSGNSPLHF
CDR3nt: TGTGCCAGCCACAACAGCGGTAATTCACCCCTCCACTTT

v_gene: TRBV6-5
abundance: NA
j_gene: TRBJ1-1
d_gene: TRBD1
CDR3aa: CASRKDRGGNTEAFF
CDR3nt: TGTGCCAGCAGGAAGGACAGGGGGGGGAACACTGAAGCTTTCTTT

v_gene: TRBV3-1/TRBV3-2
abundance: NA
j_gene: TRBJ1-1
d_gene: NA
CDR3aa: CASSLGQLNTEAFF
CDR3nt: TGTGCCAGCAGCCTCGGACAGCTAAACACTGAAGCTTTCTTT

v_gene: TRBV14
abundance: NA
j_gene: TRBJ2-5
d_gene: TRBD2
CDR3aa: CASSQGTSGGAWETQYF
CDR3nt: TGTGCCAGCAGCCAAGGGACTAGCGGGGGGGCCTGGGAGACCCAGTACTTC

v_gene: TRBV18
abundance: NA
j_gene: TRBJ1-1
d_gene: NA
CDR3aa: CASSPPQGKGDTEAFF
CDR3nt: TGTGCCAGCTCACCACCTCAGGGGAAGGGGGACACTGAAGCTTTCTTT

v_gene: TRBV10-3
abundance: NA
j_gene: TRBJ2-3
d_gene: TRBD2
CDR3aa: CAIGGGGPPDTQYF
CDR3nt: TGTGCCATCGGCGGCGGGGGGCCGCCAGATACGCAGTATTTT